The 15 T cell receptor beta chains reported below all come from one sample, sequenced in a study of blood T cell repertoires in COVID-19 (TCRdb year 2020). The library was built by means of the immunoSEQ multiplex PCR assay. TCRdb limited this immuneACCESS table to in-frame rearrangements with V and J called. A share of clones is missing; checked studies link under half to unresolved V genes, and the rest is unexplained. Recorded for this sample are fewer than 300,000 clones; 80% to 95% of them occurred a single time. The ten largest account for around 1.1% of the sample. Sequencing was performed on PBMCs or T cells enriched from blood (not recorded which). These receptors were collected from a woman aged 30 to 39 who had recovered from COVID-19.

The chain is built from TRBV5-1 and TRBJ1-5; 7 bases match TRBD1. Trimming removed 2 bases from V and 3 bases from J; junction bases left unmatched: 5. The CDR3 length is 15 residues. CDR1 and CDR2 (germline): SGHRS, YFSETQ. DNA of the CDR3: TGCGCCAGCAGCTTAGGGGACAGCTTCAATCAGCCCCAGCATTTT. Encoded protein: CASSLGDSFNQPQHF.

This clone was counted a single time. The DNA for the CDR3 is TGTGCCAGCACCCTGACTAGCGCCTACGAGCAGTACTTC. The encoded protein is CASTLTSAYEQYF. The V and J genes are TRBV7-8 and TRBJ2-7, with 8 bases aligning to TRBD2. CDR1 is SGHVS, CDR2 FQNEAQ, per germline. CDR3 length: 13 amino acids. The V segment lost 7 bases and the J segment 2 bases; nucleotides outside the gene matches: 4. Drawing the rest from reference TRBV7-8 and TRBJ2-7, the complete variable domain is GAGVSQSPRYKVAKRGQDVALRCDPISGHVSLFWYQQALGQGPEFLTYFQNEAQLDKSGLPSDRFFAERPEGSVSTLKIQRTQQEDSAVYLCASTLTSAYEQYFGPGTRLTVT.

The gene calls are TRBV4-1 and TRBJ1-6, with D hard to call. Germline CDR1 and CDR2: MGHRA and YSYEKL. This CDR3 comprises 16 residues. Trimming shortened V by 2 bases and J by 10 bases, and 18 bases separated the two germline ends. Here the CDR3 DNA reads TGCGCCAGCAGCCAACAGGAGGGAGCTTCGGGGTCACCCCTCCACTTT. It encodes CASSQQEGASGSPLHF.

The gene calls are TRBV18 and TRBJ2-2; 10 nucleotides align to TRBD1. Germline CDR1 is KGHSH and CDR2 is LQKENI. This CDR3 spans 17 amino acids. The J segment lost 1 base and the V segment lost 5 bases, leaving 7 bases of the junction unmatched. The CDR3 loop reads CASSAGTGERNTGELFF. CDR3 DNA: TGTGCCAGCTCAGCAGGGACAGGGGAAAGGAACACCGGGGAGCTGTTTTTT.

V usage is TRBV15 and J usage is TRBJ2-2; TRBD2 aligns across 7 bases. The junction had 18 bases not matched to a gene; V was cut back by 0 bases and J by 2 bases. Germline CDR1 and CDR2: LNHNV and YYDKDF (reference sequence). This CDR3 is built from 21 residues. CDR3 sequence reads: CATSRDPDPPLAVLNTGELFF. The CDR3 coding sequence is TGTGCCACCAGCAGAGATCCCGACCCCCCCCTAGCGGTCCTTAACACCGGGGAGCTGTTTTTT. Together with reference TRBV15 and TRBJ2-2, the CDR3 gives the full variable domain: DAMVIQNPRYQVTQFGKPVTLSCSQTLNHNVMYWYQQKSSQAPKLLFHYYDKDFNNEADTPDNFQSRRPNTSFCFLDIRSPGLGDTAMYLCATSRDPDPPLAVLNTGELFFGEGSRLTVL.

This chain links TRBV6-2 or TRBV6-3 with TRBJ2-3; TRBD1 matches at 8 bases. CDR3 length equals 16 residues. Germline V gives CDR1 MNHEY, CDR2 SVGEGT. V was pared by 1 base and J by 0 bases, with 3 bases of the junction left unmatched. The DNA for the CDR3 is TGTGCCAGCAGTTACTACAGGGGGTTGAGCACAGATACGCAGTATTTT. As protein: CASSYYRGLSTDTQYF.

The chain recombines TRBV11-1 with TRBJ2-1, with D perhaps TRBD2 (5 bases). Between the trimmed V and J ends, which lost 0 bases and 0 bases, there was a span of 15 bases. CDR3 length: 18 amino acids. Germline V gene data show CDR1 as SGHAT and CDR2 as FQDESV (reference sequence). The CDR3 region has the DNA TGTGCCAGCAGCTTAGCACGCGGGTTTACGAGCTCCTACAATGAGCAGTTCTTC. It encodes CASSLARGFTSSYNEQFF.

CDR3 amino acids: CASSEWGQGLNYEQYF. The CDR3 region has the DNA TGTGCCAGCAGTGAATGGGGTCAGGGCTTGAATTACGAGCAGTACTTC. This chain links TRBV6-1 with TRBJ2-7; D is perhaps TRBD1 (5 bases). V lost 2 bases and J lost 4, with 18 bases in between. The germline V gene encodes CDR1 MNHNS and CDR2 SASEGT. CDR3 length: 16 residues.

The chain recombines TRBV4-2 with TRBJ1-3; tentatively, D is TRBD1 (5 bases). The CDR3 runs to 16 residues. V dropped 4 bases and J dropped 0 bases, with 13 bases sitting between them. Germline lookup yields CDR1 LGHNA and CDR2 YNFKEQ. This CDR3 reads CASSPFGGSSGNTIYF. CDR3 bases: TGTGCCAGCAGCCCATTTGGGGGGAGCTCTGGAAACACCATATATTTT.

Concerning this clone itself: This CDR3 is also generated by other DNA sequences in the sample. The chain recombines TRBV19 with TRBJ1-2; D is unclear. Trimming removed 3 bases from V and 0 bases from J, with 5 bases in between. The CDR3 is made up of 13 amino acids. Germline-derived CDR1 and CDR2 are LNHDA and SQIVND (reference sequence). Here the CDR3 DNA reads TGTGCCAGTAGTATCAGTACTAACTATGGCTACACCTTC. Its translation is CASSISTNYGYTF. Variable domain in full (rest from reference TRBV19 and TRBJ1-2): DGGITQSPKYLFRKEGQNVTLSCEQNLNHDAMYWYRQDPGQGLRLIYYSQIVNDFQKGDIAEGYSVSREKKESFPLTVTSAQKNPTAFYLCASSISTNYGYTFGSGTRLTVV.

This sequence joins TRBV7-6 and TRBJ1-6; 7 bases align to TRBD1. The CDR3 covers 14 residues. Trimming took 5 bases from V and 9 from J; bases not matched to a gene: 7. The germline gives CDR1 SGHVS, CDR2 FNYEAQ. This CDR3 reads CASSPRQGGSPLHF. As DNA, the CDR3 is TGTGCCAGCAGCCCGCGACAGGGAGGTTCACCCCTCCACTTT.

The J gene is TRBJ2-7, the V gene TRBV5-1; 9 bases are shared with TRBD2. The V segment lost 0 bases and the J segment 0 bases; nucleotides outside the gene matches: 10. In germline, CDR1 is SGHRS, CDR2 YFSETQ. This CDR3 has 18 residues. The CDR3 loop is CASSLGPGLARISYEQYF. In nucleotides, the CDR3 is TGCGCCAGCAGCTTGGGCCCCGGACTAGCGCGTATCTCCTACGAGCAGTACTTC.

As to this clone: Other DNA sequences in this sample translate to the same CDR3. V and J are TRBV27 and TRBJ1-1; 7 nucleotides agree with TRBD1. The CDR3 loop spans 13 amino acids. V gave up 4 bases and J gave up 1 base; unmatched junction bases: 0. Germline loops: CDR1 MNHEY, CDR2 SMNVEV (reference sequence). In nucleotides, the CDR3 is TGTGCCAGCAGTTGGACAGGGAACACTGAAGCTTTCTTT. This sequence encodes CASSWTGNTEAFF.

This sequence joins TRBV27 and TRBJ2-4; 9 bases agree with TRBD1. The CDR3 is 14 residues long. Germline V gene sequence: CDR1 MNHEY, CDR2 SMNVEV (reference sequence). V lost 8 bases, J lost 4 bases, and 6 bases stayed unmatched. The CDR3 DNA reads TGTGCCAGCCGACAGGGGGGGTCGAAAAACATTCAGTACTTC. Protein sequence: CASRQGGSKNIQYF.

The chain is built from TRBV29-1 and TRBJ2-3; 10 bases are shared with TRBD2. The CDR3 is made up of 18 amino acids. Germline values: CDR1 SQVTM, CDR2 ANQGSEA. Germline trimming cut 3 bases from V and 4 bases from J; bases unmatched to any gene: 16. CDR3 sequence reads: CSVDGTSGKGGRADTQYF. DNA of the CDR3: TGCAGCGTTGACGGCACTAGCGGGAAAGGGGGGCGAGCAGATACGCAGTATTTT.